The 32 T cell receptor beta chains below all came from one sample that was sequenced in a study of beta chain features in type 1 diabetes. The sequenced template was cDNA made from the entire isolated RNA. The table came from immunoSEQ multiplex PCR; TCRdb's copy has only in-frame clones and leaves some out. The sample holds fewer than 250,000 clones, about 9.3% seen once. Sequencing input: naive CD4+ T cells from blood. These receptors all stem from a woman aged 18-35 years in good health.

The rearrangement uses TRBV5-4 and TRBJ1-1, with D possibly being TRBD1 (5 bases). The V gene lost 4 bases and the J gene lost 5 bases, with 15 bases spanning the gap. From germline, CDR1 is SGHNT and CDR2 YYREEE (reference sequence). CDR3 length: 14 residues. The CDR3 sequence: CASSRSGVNTEAFF. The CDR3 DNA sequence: TGTGCCAGCAGCCGATCGGGGGTTAATACTGAAGCTTTCTTT.

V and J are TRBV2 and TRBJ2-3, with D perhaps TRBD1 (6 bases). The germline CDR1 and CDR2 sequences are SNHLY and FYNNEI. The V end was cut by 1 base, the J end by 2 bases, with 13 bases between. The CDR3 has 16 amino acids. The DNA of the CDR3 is TGTGCCAGCAGTGAAGGAGGACAGTCCCTCACAGATACGCAGTATTTT. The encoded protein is CASSEGGQSLTDTQYF.

The CDR3 region has the DNA TGTGCCAGCAGCCCAGGGCCGACCGGGGAGCTGTTTTTT. Its translation: CASSPGPTGELFF. This rearrangement joins TRBV7-9 to TRBJ2-2, with a weak D call TRBD1 (5 bases). This CDR3 region has 13 residues. Trimming pared 5 bases from V and 5 bases from J, leaving 9 bases between. Germline V lookup: CDR1 SEHNR, CDR2 FQNEAQ (reference sequence).

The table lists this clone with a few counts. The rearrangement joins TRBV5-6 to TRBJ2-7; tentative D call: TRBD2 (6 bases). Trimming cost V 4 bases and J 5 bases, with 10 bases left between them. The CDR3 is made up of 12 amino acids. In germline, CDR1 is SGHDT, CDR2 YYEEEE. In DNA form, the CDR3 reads TGTGCCAGCAGCGCGGGACTGGACGAGCAGTACTTC. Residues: CASSAGLDEQYF.

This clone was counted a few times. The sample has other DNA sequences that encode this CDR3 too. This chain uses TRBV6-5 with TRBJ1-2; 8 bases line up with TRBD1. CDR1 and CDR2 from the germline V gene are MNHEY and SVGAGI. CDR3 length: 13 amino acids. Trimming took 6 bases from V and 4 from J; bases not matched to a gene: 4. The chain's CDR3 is CASRTGASYGYTF. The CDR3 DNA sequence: TGTGCCAGCAGGACAGGGGCTTCCTATGGCTACACCTTC.

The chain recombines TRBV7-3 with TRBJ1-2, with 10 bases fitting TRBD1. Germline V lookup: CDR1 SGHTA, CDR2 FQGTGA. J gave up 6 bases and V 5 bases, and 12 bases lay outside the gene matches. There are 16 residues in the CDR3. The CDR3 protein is CASSPRTGTGVDGYTF. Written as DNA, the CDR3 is TGTGCCAGCAGCCCTAGAACCGGGACAGGGGTGGATGGCTACACCTTC.

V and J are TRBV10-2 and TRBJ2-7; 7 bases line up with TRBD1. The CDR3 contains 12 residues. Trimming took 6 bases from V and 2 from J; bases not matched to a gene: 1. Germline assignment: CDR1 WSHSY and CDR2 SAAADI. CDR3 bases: TGCGCCAGCAGACAGGGGCCCTACGAGCAGTACTTC. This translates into CASRQGPYEQYF.

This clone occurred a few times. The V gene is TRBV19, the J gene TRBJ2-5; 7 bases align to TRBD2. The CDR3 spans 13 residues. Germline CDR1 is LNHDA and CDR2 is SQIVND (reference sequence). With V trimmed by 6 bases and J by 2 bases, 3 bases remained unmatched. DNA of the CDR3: TGTGCCAGTAGAGCGGGACTTCAAGAGACCCAGTACTTC. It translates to CASRAGLQETQYF.

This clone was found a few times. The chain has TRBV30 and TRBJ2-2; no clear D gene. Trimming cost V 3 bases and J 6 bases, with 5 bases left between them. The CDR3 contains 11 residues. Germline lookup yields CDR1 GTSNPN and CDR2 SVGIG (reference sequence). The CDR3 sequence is CAWRGPGELFF. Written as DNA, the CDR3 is TGTGCCTGGAGGGGCCCCGGGGAGCTGTTTTTT.

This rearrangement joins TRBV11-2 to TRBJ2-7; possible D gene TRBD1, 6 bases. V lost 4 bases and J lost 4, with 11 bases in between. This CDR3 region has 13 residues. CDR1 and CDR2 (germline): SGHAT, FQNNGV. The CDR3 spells CASSSGQIYEQYF. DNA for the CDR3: TGTGCCAGCAGCTCCGGACAGATTTACGAGCAGTACTTC.

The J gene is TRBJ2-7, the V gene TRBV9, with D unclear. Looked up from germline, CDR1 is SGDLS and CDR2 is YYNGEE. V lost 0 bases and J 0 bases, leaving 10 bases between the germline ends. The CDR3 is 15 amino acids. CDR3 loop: CASSVGIGASYEQYF. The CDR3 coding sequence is TGTGCCAGCAGCGTAGGTATAGGAGCCTCCTACGAGCAGTACTTC.

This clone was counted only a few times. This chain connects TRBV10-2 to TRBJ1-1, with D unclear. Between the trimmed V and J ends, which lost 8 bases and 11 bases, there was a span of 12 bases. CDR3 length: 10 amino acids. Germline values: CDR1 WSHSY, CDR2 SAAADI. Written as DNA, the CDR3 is TGCGCCAGCTACTCGAAGTCGGCTTTCTTT. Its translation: CASYSKSAFF.

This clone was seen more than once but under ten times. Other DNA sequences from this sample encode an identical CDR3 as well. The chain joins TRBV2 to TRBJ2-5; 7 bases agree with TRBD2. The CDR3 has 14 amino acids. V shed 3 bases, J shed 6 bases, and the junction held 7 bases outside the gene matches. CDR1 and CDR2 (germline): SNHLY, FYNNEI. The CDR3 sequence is CASSDPSGGQTQYF. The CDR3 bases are TGTGCCAGCAGTGACCCTAGCGGCGGGCAGACCCAGTACTTC.

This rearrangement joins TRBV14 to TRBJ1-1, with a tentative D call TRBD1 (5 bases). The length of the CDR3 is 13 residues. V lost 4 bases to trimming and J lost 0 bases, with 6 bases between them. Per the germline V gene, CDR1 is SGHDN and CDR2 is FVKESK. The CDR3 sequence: CASSRGLNTEAFF. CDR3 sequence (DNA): TGTGCCAGCAGCCGGGGCCTGAACACTGAAGCTTTCTTT.

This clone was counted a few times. This chain's CDR3 is CASSLGTAASEQYF. CDR3 sequence (DNA): TGCGCCAGCAGTCTTGGGACAGCCGCCTCCGAGCAGTACTTC. The rearrangement links TRBV5-1 to TRBJ2-7, with 7 nucleotides matching TRBD1. V lost 5 bases to trimming and J lost 6 bases; unmatched junction nucleotides: 11. The CDR3 contains 14 residues. CDR1 SGHRS and CDR2 YFSETQ come from the germline V gene.

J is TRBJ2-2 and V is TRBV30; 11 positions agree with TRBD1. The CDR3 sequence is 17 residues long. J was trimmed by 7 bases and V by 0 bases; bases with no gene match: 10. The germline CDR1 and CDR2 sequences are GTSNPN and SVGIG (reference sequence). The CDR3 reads CAWSVPGQGGNDGELFF. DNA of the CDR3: TGTGCCTGGAGTGTACCGGGACAGGGGGGTAATGACGGGGAGCTGTTTTTT. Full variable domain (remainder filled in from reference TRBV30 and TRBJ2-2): SQTIHQWPATLVQPVGSPLSLECTVEGTSNPNLYWYRQAAGRGLQLLFYSVGIGQISSEVPQNLSASRPQDRQFILSSKKLLLSDSGFYLCAWSVPGQGGNDGELFFGEGSRLTVL.

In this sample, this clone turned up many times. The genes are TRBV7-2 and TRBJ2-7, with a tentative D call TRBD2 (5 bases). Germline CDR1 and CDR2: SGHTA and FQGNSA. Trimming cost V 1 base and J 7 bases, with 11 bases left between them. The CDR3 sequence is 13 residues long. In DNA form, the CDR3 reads TGTGCCAGCAGCTTAGGGACTCCGTGGGAGCAGTACTTC. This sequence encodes CASSLGTPWEQYF.

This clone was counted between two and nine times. As DNA, the CDR3 is TGTGCCAGCAGCTCCGGACAGGCGGAAGAGACCCAGTACTTC. Its translation: CASSSGQAEETQYF. The chain is built from TRBV5-4 and TRBJ2-5; 7 bases align to TRBD1. Losses at the gene ends were 3 bases for V and 3 bases for J; bases not matched to a gene: 5. The CDR3 is 14 residues long. Germline-derived CDR1 and CDR2 are SGHNT and YYREEE (reference sequence).

CDR3 bases: TGTGCCAGCTCGGGGGGGCCATTGAACACTGAAGCTTTCTTT. It is translated as CASSGGPLNTEAFF. The gene calls are TRBV2 and TRBJ1-1, with D possibly TRBD1 on 6 matching bases. Germline CDR1 reads SNHLY; CDR2 reads FYNNEI. The CDR3 runs 14 residues. Between the trimmed V and J ends, which lost 8 bases and 0 bases, there was a span of 13 bases.

The CDR3 region has the DNA TGTGCCAGCAGCTTAGTAGCGGGGGGGGCGCGAGGAGTTAACACCATATATTTT. Translated: CASSLVAGGARGVNTIYF. The chain is built from TRBV7-2 and TRBJ1-3; D is perhaps TRBD1 (6 bases). In germline, CDR1 is SGHTA, CDR2 FQGNSA. V was pared by 1 base and J by 7 bases, with 23 bases between. The CDR3 length is 18 residues.

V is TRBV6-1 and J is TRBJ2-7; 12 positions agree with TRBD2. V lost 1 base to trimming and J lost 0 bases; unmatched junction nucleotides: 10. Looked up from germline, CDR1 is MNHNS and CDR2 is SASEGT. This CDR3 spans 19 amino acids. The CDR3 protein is CASSEVPSGRASPSYEQYF. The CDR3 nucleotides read TGTGCCAGCAGTGAAGTGCCTAGCGGGAGGGCCTCGCCCTCCTACGAGCAGTACTTC.

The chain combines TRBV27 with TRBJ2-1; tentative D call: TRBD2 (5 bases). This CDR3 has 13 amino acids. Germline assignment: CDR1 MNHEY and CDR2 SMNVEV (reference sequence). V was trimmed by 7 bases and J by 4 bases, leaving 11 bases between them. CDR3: CASTAREYNEQFF. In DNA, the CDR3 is TGTGCCAGCACTGCGAGGGAGTACAATGAGCAGTTCTTC.

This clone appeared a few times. CDR3: CASSLAESRAYTAFF. DNA for the CDR3: TGCGCCAGCAGCTTGGCCGAGAGCAGGGCCTATACAGCTTTCTTT. The rearrangement joins TRBV5-1 to TRBJ1-1; possible D gene TRBD1, 5 bases. The CDR3 has 15 residues. Between the trimmed V and J ends, which lost 0 bases and 10 bases, there was a span of 19 bases. The germline V gene encodes CDR1 SGHRS and CDR2 YFSETQ.

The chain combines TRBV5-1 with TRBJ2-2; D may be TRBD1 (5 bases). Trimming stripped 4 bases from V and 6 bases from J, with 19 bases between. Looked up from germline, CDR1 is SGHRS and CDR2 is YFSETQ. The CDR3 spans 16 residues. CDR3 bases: TGCGCCAGCAGCCCAACCGGACAACGAGGAGCCGGGGAGCTGTTTTTT. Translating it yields CASSPTGQRGAGELFF.

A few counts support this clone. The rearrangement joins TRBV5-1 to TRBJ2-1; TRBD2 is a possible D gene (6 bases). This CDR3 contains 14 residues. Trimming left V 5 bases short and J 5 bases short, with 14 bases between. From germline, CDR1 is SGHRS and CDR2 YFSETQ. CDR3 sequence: CASSRETRDNEQFF. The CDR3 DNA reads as TGCGCCAGCAGTCGGGAGACTAGAGACAATGAGCAGTTCTTC.

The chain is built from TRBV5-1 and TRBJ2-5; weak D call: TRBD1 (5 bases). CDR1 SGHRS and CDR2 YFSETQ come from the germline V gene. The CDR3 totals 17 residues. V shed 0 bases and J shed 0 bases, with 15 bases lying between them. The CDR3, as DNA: TGCGCCAGCAGCTTGGCAATTGGGGCAGGGAACCAAGAGACCCAGTACTTC. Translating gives CASSLAIGAGNQETQYF.

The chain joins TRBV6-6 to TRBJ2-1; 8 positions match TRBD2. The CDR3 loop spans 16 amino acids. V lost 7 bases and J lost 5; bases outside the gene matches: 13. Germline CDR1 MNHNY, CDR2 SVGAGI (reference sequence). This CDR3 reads CASTASGAGGNNEQFF. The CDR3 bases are TGTGCCAGCACCGCCTCGGGCGCGGGGGGCAACAATGAGCAGTTCTTC.

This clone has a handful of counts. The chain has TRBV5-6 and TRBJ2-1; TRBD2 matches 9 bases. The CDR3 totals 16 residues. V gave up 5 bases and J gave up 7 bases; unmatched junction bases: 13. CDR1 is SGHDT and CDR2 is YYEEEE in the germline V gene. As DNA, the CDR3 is TGTGCCAGCAGTTTGCGGACTAGCGCGTCGGGGAATGAGCAGTTCTTC. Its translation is CASSLRTSASGNEQFF.

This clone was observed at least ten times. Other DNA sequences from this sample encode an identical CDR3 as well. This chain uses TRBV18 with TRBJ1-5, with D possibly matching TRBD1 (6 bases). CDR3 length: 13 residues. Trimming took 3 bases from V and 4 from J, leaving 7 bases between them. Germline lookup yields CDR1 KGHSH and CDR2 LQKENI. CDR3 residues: CASSPQGNQPQHF. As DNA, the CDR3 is TGTGCCAGCTCACCGCAGGGGAATCAGCCCCAGCATTTT. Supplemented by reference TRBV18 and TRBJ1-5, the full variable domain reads NAGVMQNPRHLVRRRGQEARLRCSPMKGHSHVYWYRQLPEEGLKFMVYLQKENIIDESGMPKERFSAEFPKEGPSILRIQQVVRGDSAAYFCASSPQGNQPQHFGDGTRLSIL.

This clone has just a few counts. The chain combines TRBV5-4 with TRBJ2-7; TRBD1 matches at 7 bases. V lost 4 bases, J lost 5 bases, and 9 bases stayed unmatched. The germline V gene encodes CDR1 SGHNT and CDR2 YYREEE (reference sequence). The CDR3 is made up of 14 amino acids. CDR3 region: CASSRDSTVHEQYF. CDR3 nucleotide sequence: TGTGCCAGCAGCCGGGACAGTACCGTACACGAGCAGTACTTC.

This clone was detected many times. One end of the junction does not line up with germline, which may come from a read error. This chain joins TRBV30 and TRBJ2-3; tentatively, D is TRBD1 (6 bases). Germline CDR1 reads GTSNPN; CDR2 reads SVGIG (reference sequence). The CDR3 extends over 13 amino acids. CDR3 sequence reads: CAWRHPGQIITNF. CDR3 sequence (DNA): TGTGCCTGGAGACATCCGGGACAAATCATTACGAATTTT.

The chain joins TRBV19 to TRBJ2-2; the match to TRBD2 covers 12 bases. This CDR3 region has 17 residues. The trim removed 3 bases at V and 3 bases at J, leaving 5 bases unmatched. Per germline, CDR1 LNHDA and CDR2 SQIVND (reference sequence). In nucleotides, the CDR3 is TGTGCCAGTAGTATGCCTAGCGGGAGGGGACACACCGGGGAGCTGTTTTTT. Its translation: CASSMPSGRGHTGELFF.